This T cell receptor beta chain originates from a study of T cell changes during pregnancy in multiple sclerosis. This CDR3 is built from 16 residues. Germline V gene sequence: CDR1 MNHNY, CDR2 SVGAGI (reference sequence). V lost 5 bases and J lost 1; bases outside the gene matches: 6. The data were produced by immunoSEQ multiplex PCR, yet TCRdb's version contains in-frame clones alone and is incomplete. Of 70,000 or so clones listed, 91% are singletons. V and J are TRBV6-6 and TRBJ2-4, with 9 bases aligning to TRBD1. This receptor was taken from a female donor in good health, enrolled as a control in a pregnancy study. Sequencing was performed on peripheral blood, taken in the third trimester of pregnancy. The DNA of the CDR3 is TGTGCCAGCAGTAAAGGGGACAGGGAGGCCAAAAACATTCAGTACTTC. Protein: CASSKGDREAKNIQYF.